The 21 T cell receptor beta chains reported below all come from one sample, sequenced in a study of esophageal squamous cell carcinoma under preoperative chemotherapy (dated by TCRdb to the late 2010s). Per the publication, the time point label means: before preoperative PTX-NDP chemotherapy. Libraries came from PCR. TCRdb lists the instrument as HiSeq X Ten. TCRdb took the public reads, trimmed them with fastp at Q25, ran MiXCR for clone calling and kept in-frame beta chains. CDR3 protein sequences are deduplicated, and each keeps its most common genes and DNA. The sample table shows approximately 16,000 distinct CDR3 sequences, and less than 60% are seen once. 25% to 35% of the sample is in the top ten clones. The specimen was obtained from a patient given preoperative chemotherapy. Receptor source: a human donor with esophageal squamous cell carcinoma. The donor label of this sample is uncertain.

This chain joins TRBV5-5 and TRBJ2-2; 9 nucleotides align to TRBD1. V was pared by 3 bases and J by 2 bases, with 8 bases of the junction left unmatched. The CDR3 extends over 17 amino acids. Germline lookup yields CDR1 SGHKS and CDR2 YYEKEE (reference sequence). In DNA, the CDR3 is TGTGCCAGCAGCTCCCCGGGACAGGGCTTTAACACCGGGGAGCTGTTTTTT. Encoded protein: CASSSPGQGFNTGELFF.

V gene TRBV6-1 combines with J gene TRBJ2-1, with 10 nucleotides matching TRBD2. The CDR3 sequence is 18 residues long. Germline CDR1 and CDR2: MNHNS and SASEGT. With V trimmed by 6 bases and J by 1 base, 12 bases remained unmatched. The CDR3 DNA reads TGTGCCAGCAGACTTTTCAGCGGGGGGGCCGGGTCCTACAATGAGCAGTTCTTC. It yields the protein CASRLFSGGAGSYNEQFF.

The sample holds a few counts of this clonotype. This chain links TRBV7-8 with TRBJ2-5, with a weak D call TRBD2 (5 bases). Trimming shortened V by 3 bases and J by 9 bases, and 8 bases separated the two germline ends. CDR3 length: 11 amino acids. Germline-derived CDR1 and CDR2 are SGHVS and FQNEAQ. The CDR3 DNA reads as TGTGCCAGCAGCTTCGACGGGGCCCAGTACTTC. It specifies CASSFDGAQYF. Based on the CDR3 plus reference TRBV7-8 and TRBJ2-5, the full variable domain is GAGVSQSPRYKVAKRGQDVALRCDPISGHVSLFWYQQALGQGPEFLTYFQNEAQLDKSGLPSDRFFAERPEGSVSTLKIQRTQQEDSAVYLCASSFDGAQYFGPGTRLLVL.

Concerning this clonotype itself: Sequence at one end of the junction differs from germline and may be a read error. CDR3 sequence: CAGSQGVRDKNIQYF. CDR3 DNA sequence: TGTGCCGGCAGCCAGGGCGTAAGAGACAAAAACATTCAGTACTTC. The genes are TRBV7-2 and TRBJ2-4, with a tentative D call TRBD1 (5 bases). CDR1 and CDR2 (germline): SGHTA, FQGNSA. The CDR3 sequence is 15 residues long.

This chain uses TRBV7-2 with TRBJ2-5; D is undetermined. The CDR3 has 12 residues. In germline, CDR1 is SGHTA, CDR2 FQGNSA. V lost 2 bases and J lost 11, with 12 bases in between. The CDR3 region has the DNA TGTGCCAGCAGCTTAAGGGCAGGTGAGCAGTACTTC. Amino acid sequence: CASSLRAGEQYF.

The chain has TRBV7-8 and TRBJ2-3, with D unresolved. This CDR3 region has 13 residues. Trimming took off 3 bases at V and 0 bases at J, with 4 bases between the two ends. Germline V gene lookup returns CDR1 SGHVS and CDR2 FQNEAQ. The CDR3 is CASSFGSTDTQYF. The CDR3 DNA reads TGTGCCAGCAGCTTCGGAAGCACAGATACGCAGTATTTT.

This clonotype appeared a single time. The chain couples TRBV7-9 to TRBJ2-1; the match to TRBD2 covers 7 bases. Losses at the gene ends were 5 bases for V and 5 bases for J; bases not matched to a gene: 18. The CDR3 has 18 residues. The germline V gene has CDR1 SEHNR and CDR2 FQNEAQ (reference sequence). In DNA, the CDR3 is TGTGCCAGCAGCCCTCCGAGCGCGGGGAGGGCCGGGGACAATGAGCAGTTCTTC. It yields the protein CASSPPSAGRAGDNEQFF.

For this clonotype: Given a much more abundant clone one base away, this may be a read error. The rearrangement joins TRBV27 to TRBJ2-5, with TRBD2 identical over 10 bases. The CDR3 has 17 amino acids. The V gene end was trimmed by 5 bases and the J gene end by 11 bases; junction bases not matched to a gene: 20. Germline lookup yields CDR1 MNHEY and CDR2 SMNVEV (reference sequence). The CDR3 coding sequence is TGTGCCAGCAGTCCCCGGCAAGATATTAGCGGGAGGCATGAGCAGTACTTC. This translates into CASSPRQDISGRHEQYF.

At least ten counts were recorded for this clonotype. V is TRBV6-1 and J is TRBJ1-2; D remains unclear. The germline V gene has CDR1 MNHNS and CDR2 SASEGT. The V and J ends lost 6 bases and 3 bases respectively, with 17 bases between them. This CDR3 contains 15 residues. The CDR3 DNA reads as TGTGCCAGCAGCCCCCCCGGCATGCCCGACTATGGCTACACCTTC. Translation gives CASSPPGMPDYGYTF.

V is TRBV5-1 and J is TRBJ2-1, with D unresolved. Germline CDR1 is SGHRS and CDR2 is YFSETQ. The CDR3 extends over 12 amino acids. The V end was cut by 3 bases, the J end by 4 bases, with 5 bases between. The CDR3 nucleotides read TGCGCCAGCAGCTGGGAATACAATGAGCAGTTCTTC. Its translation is CASSWEYNEQFF.

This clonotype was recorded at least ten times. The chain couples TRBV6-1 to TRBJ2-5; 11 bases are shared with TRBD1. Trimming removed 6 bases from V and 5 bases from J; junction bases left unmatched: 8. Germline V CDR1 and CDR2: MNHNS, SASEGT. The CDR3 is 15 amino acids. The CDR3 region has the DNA TGTGCCAGCAGAGAGGGACAGGGGGAGGCGGAGACCCAGTACTTC. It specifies CASREGQGEAETQYF.

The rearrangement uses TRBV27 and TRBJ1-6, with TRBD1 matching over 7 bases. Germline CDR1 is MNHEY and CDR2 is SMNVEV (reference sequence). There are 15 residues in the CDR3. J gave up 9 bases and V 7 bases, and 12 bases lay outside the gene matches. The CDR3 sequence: CASTSFGTEFSPLHF. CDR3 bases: TGTGCCAGCACCAGTTTCGGGACAGAATTTTCACCCCTCCACTTT.

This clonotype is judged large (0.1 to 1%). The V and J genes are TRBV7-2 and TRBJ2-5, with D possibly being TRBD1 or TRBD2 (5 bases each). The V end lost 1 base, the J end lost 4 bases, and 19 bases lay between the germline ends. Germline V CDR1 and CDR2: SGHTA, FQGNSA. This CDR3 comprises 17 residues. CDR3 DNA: TGTGCCAGCAGCTTAGGAATGGGACCCGGGAACGCAGAGACCCAGTACTTC. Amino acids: CASSLGMGPGNAETQYF.

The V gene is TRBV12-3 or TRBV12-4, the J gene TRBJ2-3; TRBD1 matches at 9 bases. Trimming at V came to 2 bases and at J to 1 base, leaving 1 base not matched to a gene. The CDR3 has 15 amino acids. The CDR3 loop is CASSLRTGGTDTQYF. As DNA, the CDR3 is TGTGCCAGCAGTTTAAGGACAGGGGGCACAGATACGCAGTATTTT.

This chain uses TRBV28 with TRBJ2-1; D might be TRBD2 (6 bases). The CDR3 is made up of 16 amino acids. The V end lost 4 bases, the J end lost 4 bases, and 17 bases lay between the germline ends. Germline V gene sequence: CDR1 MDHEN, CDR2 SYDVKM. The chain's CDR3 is CASSSGVGFLYNEQFF. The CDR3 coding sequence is TGTGCCAGCAGTTCGGGGGTCGGTTTTCTATACAATGAGCAGTTCTTC.

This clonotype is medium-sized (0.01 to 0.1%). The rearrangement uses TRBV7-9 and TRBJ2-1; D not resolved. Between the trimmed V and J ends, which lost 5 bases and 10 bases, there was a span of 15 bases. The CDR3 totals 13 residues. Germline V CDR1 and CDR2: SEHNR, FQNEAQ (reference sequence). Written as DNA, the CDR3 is TGTGCCAGCAGCCCGGAAAACAGCTACGAGCAGTTCTTC. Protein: CASSPENSYEQFF.

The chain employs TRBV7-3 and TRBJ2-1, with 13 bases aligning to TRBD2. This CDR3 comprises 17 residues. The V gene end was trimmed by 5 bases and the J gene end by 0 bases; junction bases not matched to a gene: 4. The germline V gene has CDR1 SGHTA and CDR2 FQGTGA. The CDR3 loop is CASSTGLAGSSYNEQFF. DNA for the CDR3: TGTGCCAGCAGCACGGGACTAGCGGGGAGCTCCTACAATGAGCAGTTCTTC.

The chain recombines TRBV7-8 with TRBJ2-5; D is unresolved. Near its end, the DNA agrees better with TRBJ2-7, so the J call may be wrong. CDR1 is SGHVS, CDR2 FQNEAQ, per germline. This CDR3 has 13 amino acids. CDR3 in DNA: TGTGCCAGCAGCTTGGGTGTAACCTACGAGCAGTACTTC. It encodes CASSLGVTYEQYF.

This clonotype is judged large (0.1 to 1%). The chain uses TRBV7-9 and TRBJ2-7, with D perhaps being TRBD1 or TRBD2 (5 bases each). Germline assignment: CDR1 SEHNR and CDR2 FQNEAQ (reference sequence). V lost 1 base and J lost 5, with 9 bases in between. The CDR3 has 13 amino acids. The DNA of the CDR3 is TGTGCCAGCAGCTTAGGGCAGGGAGACGAGCAGTACTTC. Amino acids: CASSLGQGDEQYF. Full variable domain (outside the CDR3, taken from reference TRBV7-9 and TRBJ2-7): DTGVSQNPRHKITKRGQNVTFRCDPISEHNRLYWYRQTLGQGPEFLTYFQNEAQLEKSRLLSDRFSAERPKGSFSTLEIQRTEQGDSAMYLCASSLGQGDEQYFGPGTRLTVT.

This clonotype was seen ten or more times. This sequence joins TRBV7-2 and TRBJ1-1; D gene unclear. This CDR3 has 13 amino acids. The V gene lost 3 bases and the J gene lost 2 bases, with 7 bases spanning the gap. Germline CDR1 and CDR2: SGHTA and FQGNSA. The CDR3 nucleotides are TGTGCCAGCAGCTTCGGATATAACACTGAAGCTTTCTTT. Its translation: CASSFGYNTEAFF.

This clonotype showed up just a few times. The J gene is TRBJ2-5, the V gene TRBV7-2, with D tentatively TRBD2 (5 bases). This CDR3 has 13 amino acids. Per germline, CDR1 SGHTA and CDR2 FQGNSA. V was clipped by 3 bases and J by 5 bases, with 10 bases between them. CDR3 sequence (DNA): TGTGCCAGCAGCTTTGAGGGATTGGAGACCCAGTACTTC. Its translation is CASSFEGLETQYF.